This T cell receptor beta chain was sequenced in a study of metastatic and nonmetastatic thyroid tumors. Patients underwent thyroid surgery, and none had received any treatment before it. Through MiXCR, TCRdb re-clonotyped the PCR reads. The sample lists 20,000 to 25,000 clones, about a sixth occurring once. This clone was observed many times. The V and J ends lost 2 bases and 8 bases respectively, with 18 bases between them. Germline CDR1 is MNHNY and CDR2 is SVGAGI (reference sequence). The CDR3 sequence is 15 residues long. The rearrangement joins TRBV6-6 to TRBJ1-2; D might be TRBD1 (5 bases). The specimen sequenced was blood. This sequence originates from a male donor with papillary thyroid cancer or a benign thyroid nodule (not recorded which). Some clones in this sample may be carry-over from other donors' samples. The CDR3 region is CASSYGWGVEGGYTF. The CDR3 nucleotides are TGTGCCAGCAGTTACGGTTGGGGGGTAGAGGGCGGCTACACCTTC.